The sequence of this T cell receptor beta chain was determined in a study of PD-1 blockade in classical Hodgkin lymphoma. Overall study results and limits: Complete responders' diversity at baseline resembled that of newly diagnosed patients. Only CD4+ TCR diversity, not CD8+, had risen significantly by C4D1. According to reports, newly diagnosed patients had lower baseline TCR diversity than healthy donors, and relapsed/refractory patients had lower baseline TCR diversity still.

Concerning this clone: No antigen is known for it.

Patients all relapsed after autologous stem cell transplantation, and there was variation in brentuximab vedotin exposure. Under best response, outcomes were complete response, partial response or progressive disease. Method: immunoSEQ multiplex PCR; TCRdb's copy keeps in-frame clones and lacks some. The data hold under 40,000 clones, with 76% observed a single time. V was pared by 3 bases and J by 2 bases, with 6 bases of the junction left unmatched. Germline V gene data show CDR1 as LNHDA and CDR2 as SQIVND (reference sequence). This CDR3 region has 16 residues. The clonotype was recovered from a human donor with classical Hodgkin lymphoma. Sequenced material: peripheral blood mononuclear cells (PBMCs), taken before the second cycle of nivolumab. The V call is TRBV19, the J call TRBJ2-3; 9 nucleotides agree with TRBD2. The CDR3: CASSMVAGALTDTQYF. The DNA for the CDR3 is TGTGCCAGTAGTATGGTAGCGGGGGCCCTCACAGATACGCAGTATTTT.